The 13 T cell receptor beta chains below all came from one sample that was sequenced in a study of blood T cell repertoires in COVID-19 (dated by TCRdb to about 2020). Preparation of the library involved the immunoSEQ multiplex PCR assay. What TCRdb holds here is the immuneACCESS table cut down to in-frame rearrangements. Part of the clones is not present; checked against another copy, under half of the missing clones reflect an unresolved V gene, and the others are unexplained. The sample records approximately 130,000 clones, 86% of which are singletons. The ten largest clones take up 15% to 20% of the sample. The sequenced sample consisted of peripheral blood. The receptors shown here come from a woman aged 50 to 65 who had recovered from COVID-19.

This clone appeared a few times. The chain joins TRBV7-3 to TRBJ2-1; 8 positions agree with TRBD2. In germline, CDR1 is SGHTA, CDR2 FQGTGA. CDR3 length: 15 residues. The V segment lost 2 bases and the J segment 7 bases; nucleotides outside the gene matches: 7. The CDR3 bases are TGTGCCAGCAGCTTACAAGCGGGAGTTGGAAATGAGCAGTTCTTC. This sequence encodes CASSLQAGVGNEQFF.

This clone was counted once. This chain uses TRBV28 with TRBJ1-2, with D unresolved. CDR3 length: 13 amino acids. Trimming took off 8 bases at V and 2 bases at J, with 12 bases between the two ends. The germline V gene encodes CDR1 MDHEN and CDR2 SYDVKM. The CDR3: CASLKLQNYGYTF. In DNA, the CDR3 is TGTGCCAGCCTCAAACTTCAAAACTATGGCTACACCTTC.

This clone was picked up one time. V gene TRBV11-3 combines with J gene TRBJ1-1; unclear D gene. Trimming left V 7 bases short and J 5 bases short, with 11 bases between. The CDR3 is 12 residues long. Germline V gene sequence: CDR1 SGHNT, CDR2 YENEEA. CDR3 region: CASKGSGTEAFF. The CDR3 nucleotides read TGTGCCAGCAAGGGTTCGGGGACTGAAGCTTTCTTT.

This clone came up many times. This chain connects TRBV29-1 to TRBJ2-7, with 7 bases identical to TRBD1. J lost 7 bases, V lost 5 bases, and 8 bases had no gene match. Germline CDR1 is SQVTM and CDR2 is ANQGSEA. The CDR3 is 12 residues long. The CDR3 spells CSVTATGREQYF. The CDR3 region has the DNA TGCAGCGTTACGGCGACAGGGCGGGAGCAGTACTTC.

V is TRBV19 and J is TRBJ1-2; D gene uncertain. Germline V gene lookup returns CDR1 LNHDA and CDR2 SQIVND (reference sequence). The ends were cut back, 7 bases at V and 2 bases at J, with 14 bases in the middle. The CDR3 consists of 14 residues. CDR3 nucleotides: TGTGCCAGTACCCTGTTTTGGCAGAACTATGGCTACACCTTC. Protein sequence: CASTLFWQNYGYTF.

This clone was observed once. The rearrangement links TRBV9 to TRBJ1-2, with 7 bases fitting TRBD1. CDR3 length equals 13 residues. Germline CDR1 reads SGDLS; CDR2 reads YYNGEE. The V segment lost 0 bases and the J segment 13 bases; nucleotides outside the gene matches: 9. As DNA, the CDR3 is TGTGCCAGCAGCGTAGATGGGACAGACGTCGGCACCTTC. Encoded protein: CASSVDGTDVGTF.

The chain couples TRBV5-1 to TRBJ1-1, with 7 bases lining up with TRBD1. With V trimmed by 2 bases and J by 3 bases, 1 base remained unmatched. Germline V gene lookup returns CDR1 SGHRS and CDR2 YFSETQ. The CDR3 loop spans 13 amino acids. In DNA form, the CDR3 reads TGCGCCAGCAGCTTACAGGGGTACACTGAAGCTTTCTTT. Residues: CASSLQGYTEAFF.

The CDR3 sequence is CATWHYGYTF. CDR3 DNA sequence: TGTGCCACATGGCATTATGGCTACACCTTC. The chain recombines TRBV12-3 or TRBV12-4 with TRBJ1-2, with D unclear. This CDR3 is 10 amino acids long. Trimming pared 10 bases from V and 5 bases from J, leaving 8 bases between.

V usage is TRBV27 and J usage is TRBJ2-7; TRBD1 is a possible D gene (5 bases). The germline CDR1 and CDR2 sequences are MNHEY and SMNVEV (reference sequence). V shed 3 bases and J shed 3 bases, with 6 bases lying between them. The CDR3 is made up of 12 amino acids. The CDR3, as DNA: TGTGCCAGCAGTTTTCAGGGCTACGAGCAGTACTTC. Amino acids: CASSFQGYEQYF.

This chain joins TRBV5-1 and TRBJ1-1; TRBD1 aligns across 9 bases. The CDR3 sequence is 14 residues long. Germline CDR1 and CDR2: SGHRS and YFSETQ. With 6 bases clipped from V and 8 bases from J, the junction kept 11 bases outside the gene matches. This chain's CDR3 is CASNTGTGHPEAFF. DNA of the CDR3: TGCGCCAGCAACACCGGGACAGGGCACCCAGAAGCTTTCTTT. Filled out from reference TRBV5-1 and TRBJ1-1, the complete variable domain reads KAGVTQTPRYLIKTRGQQVTLSCSPISGHRSVSWYQQTPGQGLQFLFEYFSETQRNKGNFPGRFSGRQFSNSRSEMNVSTLELGDSALYLCASNTGTGHPEAFFGQGTRLTVV.

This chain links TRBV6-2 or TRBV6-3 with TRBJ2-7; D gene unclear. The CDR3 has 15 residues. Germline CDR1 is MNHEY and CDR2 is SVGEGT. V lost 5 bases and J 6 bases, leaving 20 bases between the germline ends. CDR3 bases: TGTGCCAGCAGTGGCACTTTGAGTTCACGAGGCGAGCAGTACTTC. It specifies CASSGTLSSRGEQYF.

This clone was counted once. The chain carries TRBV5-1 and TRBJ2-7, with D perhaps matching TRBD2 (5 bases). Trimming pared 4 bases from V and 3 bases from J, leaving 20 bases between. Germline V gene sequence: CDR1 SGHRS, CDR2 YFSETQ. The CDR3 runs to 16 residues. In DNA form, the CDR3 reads TGCGCCAGCAGCCCGATTGAAATCAGAGGAGGCTACGAGCAGTACTTC. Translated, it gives CASSPIEIRGGYEQYF.

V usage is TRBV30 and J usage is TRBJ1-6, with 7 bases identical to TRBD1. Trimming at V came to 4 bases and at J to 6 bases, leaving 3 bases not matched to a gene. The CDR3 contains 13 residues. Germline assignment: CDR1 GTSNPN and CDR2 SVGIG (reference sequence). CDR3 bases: TGTGCCTGGAACAGACAGGGTAATTCACCCCTCCACTTT. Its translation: CAWNRQGNSPLHF.